This T cell receptor (beta chain) was recorded in a study of cytomegalovirus exposure and HLA in healthy donors. About the study: Approximately 83 million unique TCRs from HLA-typed donors were held in an early data release.

Use of 60 Vbeta and 13 Jbeta primers characterized the PCR. Assay used: immunoSEQ multiplex PCR; TCRdb lists only in-frame clones, some missing. This sample yields approximately 93,000 clones, of which about four fifths are seen a single time; about 3.5% belongs to the top ten. The CDR3 extends over 15 amino acids. CDR1 and CDR2 from the germline V gene are GTSNPN and SVGIG (reference sequence). Losses at the gene ends were 5 bases for V and 2 bases for J; bases not matched to a gene: 6. Overall study results and limits: Later analysis identified several of the most significant clusters that appeared linked to common viral pathogens.

Concerning this clone: The antigen remains undetermined.

The chain joins TRBV30 to TRBJ2-7; 13 bases align to TRBD2. The TCR sequence derives from a male donor in good health and CMV-seropositive. Material for sequencing was PBMCs. CDR3 in amino acids: CAWDPGTSGAYEQYF. CDR3 in DNA: TGTGCCTGGGACCCCGGGACTAGCGGGGCCTACGAGCAGTACTTC.